These T cell receptor beta chains were read from a single sample in a study of blood T cell repertoires in COVID-19. Measured with immunoSEQ multiplex PCR; TCRdb has only the in-frame clones, and not every one. The table has just under 350,000 clones, over 80% seen once. The sequenced sample consisted of peripheral blood. Receptor source: a woman aged 50 to 60 with COVID-19, enrolled during active disease. CDR3s include the opening cysteine and the closing phenylalanine or tryptophan. D genes are given only for firm matches. Clone size is given for some rows only: seen once, a few or many times, or a class if the clone is expanded.

D: TRBD2
size: few
V: TRBV5-1
J: TRBJ2-1
DNA: TGCGCCAGCAGCTTAATACTAGCGGGAGAAGACAATGAGCAGTTCTTC
CDR3: CASSLILAGEDNEQFF

D: TRBD2
size: NA
V: TRBV27
J: TRBJ2-5
DNA: TGTGCCAGCAGTAGGGTCAGGGGACTAGAGAGAGAGACCCAGTACTTC
CDR3: CASSRVRGLERETQYF

D: NA
size: NA
V: TRBV21-1
J: TRBJ1-3
DNA: TGTGCCAGCCTACAGGGGGCCTTTGGAAACACCATATATTTT
CDR3: CASLQGAFGNTIYF

D: NA
size: NA
V: TRBV7-8
J: TRBJ1-2
DNA: TGTGCCAGCAGCACGGACACGGTCCGGGTTGGCTACACCTTC
CDR3: CASSTDTVRVGYTF

D: NA
size: NA
V: TRBV25-1
J: TRBJ1-2
DNA: TGTGCCAGCAGCCGGGCCGGGGGTTCTTACGTCTATGGCTACACCTTC
CDR3: CASSRAGGSYVYGYTF

D: NA
size: NA
V: TRBV13
J: TRBJ1-1
DNA: TGTGCCAGCAGCCCCTTCGGGGGCACTGAAGCTTTCTTT
CDR3: CASSPFGGTEAFF

D: TRBD1
size: NA
V: TRBV5-1
J: TRBJ2-7
DNA: TGCGCCAGCTCGGGACAGGGGGACTACGAGCAGTACTTC
CDR3: CASSGQGDYEQYF

D: NA
size: NA
V: TRBV6-1
J: TRBJ1-2
DNA: TGTGCCAGCAGTGGAAAAAACTCATTAGGGAGCGATAACTATGGCTACACCTTC
CDR3: CASSGKNSLGSDNYGYTF

D: TRBD1
size: NA
V: TRBV14
J: TRBJ2-3
DNA: TGTGCCAGCAGCCTAGTAGACAGGGAGCAGTATTTT
CDR3: CASSLVDREQYF

D: NA
size: NA
V: TRBV11-2
J: TRBJ1-4
DNA: TGTGCCAGCAGCTTAGGACCCTCTCGGGATGAAAAACTGTTTTTT
CDR3: CASSLGPSRDEKLFF

D: NA
size: NA
V: TRBV6-2/TRBV6-3
J: TRBJ1-5
DNA: TGTGCCAGCAGCCCGTACAAAAGCAATCAGCCCCAGCATTTT
CDR3: CASSPYKSNQPQHF

D: NA
size: NA
V: TRBV30
J: TRBJ2-1
DNA: TGTGCCTGGAACCGGGACACCTACAATGAGCAGTTCTTC
CDR3: CAWNRDTYNEQFF

D: TRBD2
size: few
V: TRBV14
J: TRBJ2-1
DNA: TGTGCCAGCAGCCAAGAGACTAGCGCAAATTACAATGAGCAGTTCTTC
CDR3: CASSQETSANYNEQFF

D: NA
size: NA
V: TRBV30
J: TRBJ1-2
DNA: TGTGCCTGGAGTGCAGGGTTCTATGGCTACACCTTC
CDR3: CAWSAGFYGYTF

D: NA
size: NA
V: TRBV19
J: TRBJ1-1
DNA: TGTGCCAGCGGGACCGGGGGGGCCACTGAAGCTTTCTTT
CDR3: CASGTGGATEAFF

D: TRBD2
size: NA
V: TRBV20-1
J: TRBJ2-7
DNA: TGCAGTGCTAGTTCCGGGACTAGCGGGATCGGCGAGCAGTACTTC
CDR3: CSASSGTSGIGEQYF

D: TRBD2
size: NA
V: TRBV7-2
J: TRBJ2-1
DNA: TGTGCCAGCAGCCCCTCAGGACTAGCGGGAGGGCAGTTCTTC
CDR3: CASSPSGLAGGQFF

D: TRBD2
size: NA
V: TRBV25-1
J: TRBJ2-7
DNA: TGTGCCAGCAGTCTTGGACTAGCGGGATCTACCTACGAGCAGTACTTC
CDR3: CASSLGLAGSTYEQYF

D: TRBD2
size: NA
V: TRBV19
J: TRBJ2-3
DNA: TGTGCCAGTAGTATAGGACTAGCGGGAGCAGATACGCAGTATTTT
CDR3: CASSIGLAGADTQYF

D: NA
size: NA
V: TRBV29-1
J: TRBJ2-7
DNA: TGCAGCGTTGAAATCGGGGGTCCCGGGACAGTTAGCTCCTACGAGCAGTACTTC
CDR3: CSVEIGGPGTVSSYEQYF